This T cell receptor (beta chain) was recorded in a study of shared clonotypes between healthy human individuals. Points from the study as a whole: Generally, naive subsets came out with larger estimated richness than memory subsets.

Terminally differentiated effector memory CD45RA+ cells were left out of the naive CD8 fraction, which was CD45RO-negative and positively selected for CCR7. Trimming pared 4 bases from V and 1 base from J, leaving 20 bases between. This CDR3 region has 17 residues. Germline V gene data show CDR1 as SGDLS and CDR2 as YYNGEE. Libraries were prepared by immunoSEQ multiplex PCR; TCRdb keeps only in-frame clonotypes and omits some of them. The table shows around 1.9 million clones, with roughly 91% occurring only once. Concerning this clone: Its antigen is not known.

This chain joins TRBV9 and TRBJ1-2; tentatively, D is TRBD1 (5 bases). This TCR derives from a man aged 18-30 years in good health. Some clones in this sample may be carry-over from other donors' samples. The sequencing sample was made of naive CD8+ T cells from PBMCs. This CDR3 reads CASSSPRGHDLNYGYTF. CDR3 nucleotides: TGTGCCAGCAGCTCCCCGCGCGGACACGATCTTAACTATGGCTACACCTTC.